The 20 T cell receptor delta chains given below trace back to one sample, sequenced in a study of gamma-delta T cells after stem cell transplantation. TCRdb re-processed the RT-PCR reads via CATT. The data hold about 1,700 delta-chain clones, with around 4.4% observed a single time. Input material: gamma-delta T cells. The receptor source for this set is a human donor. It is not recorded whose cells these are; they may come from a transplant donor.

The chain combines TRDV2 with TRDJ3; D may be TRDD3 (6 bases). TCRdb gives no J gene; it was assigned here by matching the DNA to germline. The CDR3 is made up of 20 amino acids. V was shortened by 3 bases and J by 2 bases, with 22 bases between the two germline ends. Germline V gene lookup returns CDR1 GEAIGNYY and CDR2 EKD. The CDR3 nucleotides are TGTGCCTGTGACGCCGGAGAGCGCTGGGATAGCGCCTGGGACACCCGACAGATGTTTTTC. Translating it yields CACDAGERWDSAWDTRQMFF.

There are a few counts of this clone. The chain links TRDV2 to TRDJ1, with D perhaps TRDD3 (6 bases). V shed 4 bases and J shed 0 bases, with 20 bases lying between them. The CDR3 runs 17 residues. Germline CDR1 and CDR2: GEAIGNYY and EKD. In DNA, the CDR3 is TGTGCCTGTGAAAATTTGGTGGGGGGTACCTACACCGATAAACTCATCTTT. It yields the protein CACENLVGGTYTDKLIF.

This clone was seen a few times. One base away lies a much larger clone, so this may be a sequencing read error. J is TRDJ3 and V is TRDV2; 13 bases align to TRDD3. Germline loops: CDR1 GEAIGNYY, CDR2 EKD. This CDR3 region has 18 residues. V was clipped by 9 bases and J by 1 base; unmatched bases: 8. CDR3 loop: CARDTGGYESWDTRQMFF. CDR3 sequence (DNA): TGTGCCCGCGATACTGGGGGATACGAGTCCTGGGACACCCGACAGATGTTTTTC.

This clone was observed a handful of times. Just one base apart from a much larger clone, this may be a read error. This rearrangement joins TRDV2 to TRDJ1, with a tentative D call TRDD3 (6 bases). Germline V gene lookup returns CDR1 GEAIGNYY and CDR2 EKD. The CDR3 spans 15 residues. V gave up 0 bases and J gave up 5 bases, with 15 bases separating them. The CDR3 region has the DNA TGTGCCTGTGACACCTGGGGGGCAGCCTTTGATAAACTCATCTTT. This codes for CACDTWGAAFDKLIF.

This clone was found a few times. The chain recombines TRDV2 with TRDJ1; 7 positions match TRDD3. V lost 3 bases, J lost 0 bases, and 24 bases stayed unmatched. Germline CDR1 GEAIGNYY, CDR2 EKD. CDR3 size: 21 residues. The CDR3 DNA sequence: TGTGCCTGTGACTCCGTTCCTCTGGGGGGGACAAAAGGGGACCACACCGATAAACTCATCTTT. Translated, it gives CACDSVPLGGTKGDHTDKLIF.

The CDR3 spells CACETLGDTADKLIF. The CDR3 DNA is TGTGCCTGTGAGACCCTGGGGGATACGGCCGATAAACTCATCTTT. The chain links TRDV2 to TRDJ1, with 12 bases aligning to TRDD3. In germline, CDR1 is GEAIGNYY, CDR2 EKD. V lost 4 bases, J lost 3 bases, and 5 bases stayed unmatched. The CDR3 length is 15 residues.

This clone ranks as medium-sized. CDR3 protein: CACDLLGDISQYTDKLIF. The CDR3 DNA follows: TGTGCCTGTGACTTACTGGGGGATATCTCACAGTACACCGATAAACTCATCTTT. The chain uses TRDV2 and TRDJ1; 11 positions agree with TRDD3. J was trimmed by 0 bases and V by 3 bases; bases with no gene match: 11. This CDR3 contains 18 residues. CDR1 and CDR2 from the germline V gene are GEAIGNYY and EKD.

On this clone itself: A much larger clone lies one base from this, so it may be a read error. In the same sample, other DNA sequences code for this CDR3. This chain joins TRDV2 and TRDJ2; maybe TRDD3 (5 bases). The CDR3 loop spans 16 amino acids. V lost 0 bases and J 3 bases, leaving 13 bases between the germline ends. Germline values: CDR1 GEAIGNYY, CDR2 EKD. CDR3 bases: TGTGCCTGTGACACCGTAGGGGGCCCTCTGACAGCACAACTCTTCTTT. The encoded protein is CACDTVGGPLTAQLFF.

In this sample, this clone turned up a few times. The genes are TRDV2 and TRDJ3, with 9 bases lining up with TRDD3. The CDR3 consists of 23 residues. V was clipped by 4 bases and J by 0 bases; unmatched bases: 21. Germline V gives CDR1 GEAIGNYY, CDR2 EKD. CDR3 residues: CACDPISTGGRKTSSWDTRQMFF. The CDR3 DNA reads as TGTGCCTGTGATCCGATTTCTACTGGGGGACGTAAAACGAGCTCCTGGGACACCCGACAGATGTTTTTC.

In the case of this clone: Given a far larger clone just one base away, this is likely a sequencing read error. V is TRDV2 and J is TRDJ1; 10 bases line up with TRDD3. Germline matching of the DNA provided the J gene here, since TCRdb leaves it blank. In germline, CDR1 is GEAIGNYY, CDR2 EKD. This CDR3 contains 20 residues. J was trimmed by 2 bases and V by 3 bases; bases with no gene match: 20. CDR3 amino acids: CACDAVEHSRGDTRTDKLIF. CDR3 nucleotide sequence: TGTGCCTGTGACGCCGTTGAGCACTCGCGGGGGGATACGAGGACCGATAAACTCATCTTT.

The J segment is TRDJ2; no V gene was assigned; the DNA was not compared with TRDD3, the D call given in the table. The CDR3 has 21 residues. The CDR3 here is CACDAILPVVGDKRGSAQLFF. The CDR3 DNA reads TGTGCCTGTGACGCAATCCTGCCCGTAGTGGGGGATAAGCGTGGTTCAGCACAACTCTTCTTT.

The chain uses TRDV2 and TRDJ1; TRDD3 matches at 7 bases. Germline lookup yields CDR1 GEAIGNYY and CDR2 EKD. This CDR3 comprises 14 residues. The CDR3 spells CAGLGVPYTDKLIF. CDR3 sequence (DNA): TGTGCGGGCCTGGGGGTCCCGTACACCGATAAACTCATCTTT.

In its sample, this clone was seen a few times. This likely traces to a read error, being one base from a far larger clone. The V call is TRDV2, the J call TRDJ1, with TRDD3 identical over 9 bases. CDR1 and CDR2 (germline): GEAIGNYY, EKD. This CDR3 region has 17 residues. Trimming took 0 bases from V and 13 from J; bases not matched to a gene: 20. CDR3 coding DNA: TGTGCCTGTGACACCGTTGAGGGGGATACATCAGCGAAGATGCCCATCTTT. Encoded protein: CACDTVEGDTSAKMPIF.

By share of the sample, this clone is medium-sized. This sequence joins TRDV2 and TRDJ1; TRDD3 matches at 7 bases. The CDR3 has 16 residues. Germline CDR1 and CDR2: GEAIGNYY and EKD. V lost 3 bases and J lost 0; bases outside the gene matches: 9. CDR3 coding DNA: TGTGCCTGTGACTCCGTAGTGGGGGAGTACACCGATAAACTCATCTTT. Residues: CACDSVVGEYTDKLIF.

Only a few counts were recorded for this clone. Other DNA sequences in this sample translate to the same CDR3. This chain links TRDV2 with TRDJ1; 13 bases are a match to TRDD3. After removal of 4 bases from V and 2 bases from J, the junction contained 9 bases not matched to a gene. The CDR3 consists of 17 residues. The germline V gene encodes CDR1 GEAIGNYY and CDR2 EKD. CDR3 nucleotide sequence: TGTGCCTGTGAACAACTGGGGGATACGGACGGGACCGATAAACTCATCTTT. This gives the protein CACEQLGDTDGTDKLIF.

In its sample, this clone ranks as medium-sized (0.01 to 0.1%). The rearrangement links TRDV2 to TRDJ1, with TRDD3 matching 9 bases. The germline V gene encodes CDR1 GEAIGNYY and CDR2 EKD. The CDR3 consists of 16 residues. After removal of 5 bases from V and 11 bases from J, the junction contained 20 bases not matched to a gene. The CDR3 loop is CACGALGDKGRNGLIF. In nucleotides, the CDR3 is TGTGCCTGTGGCGCCTTGGGGGATAAGGGGCGGAATGGGCTCATCTTT.

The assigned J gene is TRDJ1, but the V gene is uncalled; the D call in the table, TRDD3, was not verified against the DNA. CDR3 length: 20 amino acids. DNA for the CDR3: TGTGCCTGTGACGTTCTACTGGGGGATGTGGGGGAGTCTGACACCGATAAACTCATCTTT. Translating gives CACDVLLGDVGESDTDKLIF.

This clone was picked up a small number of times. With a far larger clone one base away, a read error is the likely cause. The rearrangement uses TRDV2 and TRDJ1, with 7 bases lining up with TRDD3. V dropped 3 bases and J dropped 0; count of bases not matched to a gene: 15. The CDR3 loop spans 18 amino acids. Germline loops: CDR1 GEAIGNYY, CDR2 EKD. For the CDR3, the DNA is TGTGCCTGTGACTTTCTGTCCCATGGGGGACCCGACACCGATAAACTCATCTTT. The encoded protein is CACDFLSHGGPDTDKLIF.

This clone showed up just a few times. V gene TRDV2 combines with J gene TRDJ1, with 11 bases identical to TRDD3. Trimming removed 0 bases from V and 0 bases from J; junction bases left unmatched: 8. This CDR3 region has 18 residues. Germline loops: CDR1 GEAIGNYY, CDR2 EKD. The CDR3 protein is CACDTVLGDKGYTDKLIF. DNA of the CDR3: TGTGCCTGTGACACCGTACTGGGGGATAAAGGGTACACCGATAAACTCATCTTT.

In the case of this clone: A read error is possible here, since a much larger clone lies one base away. CDR3 DNA sequence: TGTGCCTGTGACACGGTGGGGGATACGCGTCTCATAGCACAACTCTTCTTT. It yields the protein CACDTVGDTRLIAQLFF. The chain uses TRDV2 and TRDJ2, with 11 bases identical to TRDD3. V was clipped by 1 base and J by 7 bases; unmatched bases: 10. CDR3 length equals 17 residues. Germline loops: CDR1 GEAIGNYY, CDR2 EKD.